The 30 T cell receptor beta chains in this list originate from one sample, sequenced in a study of blood T cell repertoires in COVID-19. Profiled with immunoSEQ multiplex PCR; TCRdb holds only in-frame clones, not every one. The sample contains about 160,000 clones, less than 90% of which appear only once. The specimen was PBMCs or T cells enriched from blood (not recorded which). These receptor sequences come from a woman in her forties or fifties who had recovered from COVID-19.

The sample holds one count of this clone. The chain recombines TRBV5-6 with TRBJ2-1; TRBD2 agrees at 12 bases. The CDR3 runs to 14 residues. Germline lookup yields CDR1 SGHDT and CDR2 YYEEEE. The junction had 3 bases not matched to a gene; V was cut back by 1 base and J by 10 bases. The DNA for the CDR3 is TGTGCCAGCAGCTTGCTAGCGGGAGGGCCAGAGCAGTTCTTC. It translates to CASSLLAGGPEQFF.

A single count supports this clone. The chain couples TRBV7-9 to TRBJ2-5; 10 bases agree with TRBD1. J gave up 5 bases and V 5 bases, and 2 bases lay outside the gene matches. The germline V gene encodes CDR1 SEHNR and CDR2 FQNEAQ (reference sequence). This CDR3 has 13 residues. CDR3 bases: TGTGCCAGCAGCCCGGGACAGGGGGAGACCCAGTACTTC. Translation gives CASSPGQGETQYF.

Comments on this clone: Other DNA sequences from this sample encode an identical CDR3 as well. The gene calls are TRBV7-2 and TRBJ1-5; 7 nucleotides line up with TRBD1. Germline V gives CDR1 SGHTA, CDR2 FQGNSA. Germline trimming cut 3 bases from V and 3 bases from J; bases unmatched to any gene: 5. The CDR3 covers 15 residues. CDR3 sequence reads: CASSFSGGANQPQHF. CDR3 in DNA: TGTGCCAGCAGCTTTTCAGGGGGAGCCAATCAGCCCCAGCATTTT.

In its sample, this clone was seen a few times. The V and J genes are TRBV2 and TRBJ2-3; 7 positions match TRBD1. The CDR3 totals 17 residues. The germline gives CDR1 SNHLY, CDR2 FYNNEI. The J segment lost 0 bases and the V segment lost 9 bases, leaving 15 bases of the junction unmatched. CDR3 residues: CASLGQRIITSTDTQYF. Here the CDR3 DNA reads TGTGCCAGTCTGGGACAGCGGATTATTACTAGCACAGATACGCAGTATTTT.

This clone appeared a single time. The chain employs TRBV5-4 and TRBJ2-7; 8 bases agree with TRBD1. Trimming removed 5 bases from V and 3 bases from J; junction bases left unmatched: 4. From germline, CDR1 is SGHNT and CDR2 YYREEE (reference sequence). This CDR3 spans 13 amino acids. Here the CDR3 DNA reads TGTGCCAGCAGACAGGGGGAAGGCTACGAGCAGTACTTC. Amino acid sequence: CASRQGEGYEQYF.

This clone came up a few times. The chain uses TRBV14 and TRBJ2-1; 11 bases line up with TRBD2. The junction had 8 bases not matched to a gene; V was cut back by 4 bases and J by 9 bases. This CDR3 contains 15 residues. CDR1 SGHDN and CDR2 FVKESK come from the germline V gene. This chain's CDR3 is CASSRGTSGSSEQFF. As DNA, the CDR3 is TGTGCCAGCAGCCGGGGTACTAGCGGGAGTTCTGAGCAGTTCTTC.

This rearrangement joins TRBV3-1 (or the pseudogene TRBV3-2) to TRBJ1-4, with unresolved D. The CDR3 has 16 residues. Between the trimmed V and J ends, which lost 5 bases and 2 bases, there was a span of 15 bases. Germline-derived CDR1 and CDR2 are LGHDT and YNNKEL (reference sequence). The CDR3 sequence is CASSYGLVITNEKLFF. DNA for the CDR3: TGTGCCAGCAGCTATGGACTGGTGATTACTAATGAAAAACTGTTTTTT.

The rearrangement links TRBV4-3 to TRBJ2-1; 7 positions match TRBD2. Losses at the gene ends were 4 bases for V and 9 bases for J; bases not matched to a gene: 12. Germline V gives CDR1 LGHNA, CDR2 YSLEER. CDR3 length: 15 residues. CDR3 protein: CASSLQTREEVEQFF. In DNA form, the CDR3 reads TGCGCCAGCAGCCTTCAAACTCGGGAGGAGGTTGAGCAGTTCTTC.

This chain connects TRBV25-1 to TRBJ2-1; 10 bases agree with TRBD2. Germline values: CDR1 MGHDK, CDR2 SYGVNS. The CDR3 spans 15 residues. Trimming removed 5 bases from V and 4 bases from J; junction bases left unmatched: 5. CDR3 residues: CASSPGTSEYNEQFF. The CDR3 DNA follows: TGTGCCAGCAGTCCCGGGACTAGCGAGTACAATGAGCAGTTCTTC.

The V gene is TRBV5-1, the J gene TRBJ1-4; D perhaps matches TRBD1 (5 bases). Germline CDR1 is SGHRS and CDR2 is YFSETQ. The CDR3 has 15 amino acids. The V end lost 4 bases, the J end lost 0 bases, and 10 bases lay between the germline ends. The CDR3 here is CASSGEGATNEKLFF. In DNA, the CDR3 is TGCGCCAGCAGCGGCGAAGGGGCAACTAATGAAAAACTGTTTTTT.

The DNA for the CDR3 is TGTGCCAGCAGTCCATTCTCTGGAAACACCATATATTTT. It yields the protein CASSPFSGNTIYF. The J gene is TRBJ1-3, the V gene TRBV6-5; D gene uncertain. CDR3 length: 13 amino acids. V was clipped by 5 bases and J by 0 bases, with 5 bases between them. Germline lookup yields CDR1 MNHEY and CDR2 SVGAGI.

The rearrangement uses TRBV5-4 and TRBJ2-2, with 9 bases fitting TRBD2. The CDR3 loop spans 16 amino acids. V lost 10 bases and J lost 0; bases outside the gene matches: 10. The germline CDR1 and CDR2 sequences are SGHNT and YYREEE (reference sequence). Written as DNA, the CDR3 is TGTGCCGCGGGGCTAGCGGGACTCGCGAACACCGGGGAGCTGTTTTTT. Translated: CAAGLAGLANTGELFF.

CDR3 DNA: TGTGCCAGCAGTCAACCCCGACTAGCGGGGGACACCGGGGAGCTGTTTTTT. Protein: CASSQPRLAGDTGELFF. The chain employs TRBV6-6 and TRBJ2-2, with TRBD2 matching over 12 bases. Germline CDR1 reads MNHNY; CDR2 reads SVGAGI (reference sequence). The CDR3 sequence is 17 residues long. V trimming: 5 bases; J trimming: 3 bases; junction bases outside the gene matches: 7.

J is TRBJ2-2 and V is TRBV7-6; 11 bases line up with TRBD2. Germline V gene lookup returns CDR1 SGHVS and CDR2 FNYEAQ. Losses at the gene ends were 6 bases for V and 5 bases for J; bases not matched to a gene: 8. This CDR3 comprises 16 residues. Here the CDR3 DNA reads TGTGCCAGCAGGTCCACTAGCGGGAGTGGAACCGGGGAGCTGTTTTTT. It codes for CASRSTSGSGTGELFF.

V and J are TRBV19 and TRBJ2-3; the match to TRBD2 covers 8 bases. V lost 3 bases and J lost 6; bases outside the gene matches: 5. Germline V gene lookup returns CDR1 LNHDA and CDR2 SQIVND (reference sequence). The CDR3 contains 14 residues. The CDR3 loop reads CASSMGSSGDTQYF. CDR3 nucleotides: TGTGCCAGTAGTATGGGTTCTAGCGGGGATACGCAGTATTTT.

This clone was seen a few times. V gene TRBV2 combines with J gene TRBJ2-1, with unresolved D. Deletions cut 8 bases from V and 6 bases from J, with 14 bases between. CDR1 is SNHLY, CDR2 FYNNEI, per germline. CDR3 size: 13 residues. CDR3 region: CASSSIGGNEQFF. The DNA for the CDR3 is TGTGCCAGCTCTTCAATAGGCGGCAATGAGCAGTTCTTC.

The V call is TRBV4-1, the J call TRBJ2-3; the match to TRBD2 covers 7 bases. This CDR3 spans 14 amino acids. Germline trimming cut 4 bases from V and 2 bases from J; bases unmatched to any gene: 3. CDR1 and CDR2 (germline): MGHRA, YSYEKL. CDR3 sequence: CASSLAGLTDTQYF. In DNA form, the CDR3 reads TGCGCCAGCAGCCTAGCGGGCCTCACAGATACGCAGTATTTT.

This clone was recorded a few times. This rearrangement joins TRBV4-3 to TRBJ1-1; D ambiguous. V was pared by 0 bases and J by 4 bases, with 9 bases between. CDR1 and CDR2 (germline): LGHNA, YSLEER. The CDR3 contains 14 residues. This CDR3 is CASSQERLGTEAFF. CDR3 in DNA: TGCGCCAGCAGCCAAGAGAGGTTGGGCACTGAAGCTTTCTTT.

The gene calls are TRBV27 and TRBJ1-2; a weak D match, TRBD1 (6 bases). V lost 4 bases and J lost 5, with 11 bases in between. CDR1 and CDR2 from the germline V gene are MNHEY and SMNVEV (reference sequence). The CDR3 totals 13 residues. The CDR3 DNA reads as TGTGCCAGCAGTTCCAACAGGGAATATGGCTACACCTTC. This encodes CASSSNREYGYTF.

About this clone itself: Other DNA sequences from this sample encode an identical CDR3 as well. V is TRBV9 and J is TRBJ2-5; maybe TRBD2 (6 bases). Germline V gene data show CDR1 as SGDLS and CDR2 as YYNGEE. This CDR3 contains 12 residues. Trimming took off 7 bases at V and 4 bases at J, with 11 bases between the two ends. The CDR3 here is CASRGAGETQYF. Here the CDR3 DNA reads TGTGCCAGCCGCGGGGCGGGAGAGACCCAGTACTTC.

CDR3: CASSSYGSGNTIYF. The DNA of the CDR3 is TGTGCCAGCAGTTCCTACGGCTCTGGAAACACCATATATTTT. The genes are TRBV7-2 and TRBJ1-3; D unclear. The CDR3 covers 14 residues. CDR1 and CDR2 (germline): SGHTA, FQGNSA. The V end was cut by 6 bases, the J end by 0 bases, with 9 bases between.

This chain uses TRBV19 with TRBJ1-2; 7 bases are shared with TRBD1. The CDR3 length is 14 residues. Germline V gene data show CDR1 as LNHDA and CDR2 as SQIVND (reference sequence). The trim removed 3 bases at V and 4 bases at J, leaving 5 bases unmatched. The CDR3 region is CASSIRTGGYGYTF. DNA for the CDR3: TGTGCCAGTAGTATTCGGACAGGAGGCTATGGCTACACCTTC.

The V gene is TRBV7-2, the J gene TRBJ1-4; D unresolved. Germline CDR1 reads SGHTA; CDR2 reads FQGNSA. V was trimmed by 3 bases and J by 5 bases, leaving 19 bases between them. CDR3 length: 17 residues. As DNA, the CDR3 is TGTGCCAGCAGCTTGGAGGGTTGGAGTCGCGGGAATGAAAAACTGTTTTTT. Its protein product is CASSLEGWSRGNEKLFF. The full variable domain, rest sourced from reference TRBV7-2 and TRBJ1-4, is GAGVSQSPSNKVTEKGKDVELRCDPISGHTALYWYRQSLGQGLEFLIYFQGNSAPDKSGLPSDRFSAERTGGSVSTLTIQRTQQEDSAVYLCASSLEGWSRGNEKLFFGSGTQLSVL.

This rearrangement joins TRBV3-1 (or the pseudogene TRBV3-2) to TRBJ2-2; 7 nucleotides align to TRBD2. The CDR3 runs 17 residues. Trimming removed 1 base from V and 0 bases from J; junction bases left unmatched: 5. CDR1 LGHDT and CDR2 YNNKEL come from the germline V gene (reference sequence). In nucleotides, the CDR3 is TGTGCCAGCAGCCAAGTATCACTAGCGCCGAACACCGGGGAGCTGTTTTTT. It codes for CASSQVSLAPNTGELFF.

The chain has TRBV7-2 and TRBJ1-4; weak D call: TRBD1 (5 bases). V was cut by 5 bases and J by 0 bases, with 13 bases left in between. CDR1 is SGHTA, CDR2 FQGNSA, per germline. The CDR3 contains 16 residues. DNA for the CDR3: TGTGCCAGCAGCCCGGCAGGGCTTGCAACTAATGAAAAACTGTTTTTT. Protein: CASSPAGLATNEKLFF.

The chain is built from TRBV11-2 and TRBJ2-2; D remains unclear. CDR1 is SGHAT and CDR2 is FQNNGV in the germline V gene. This CDR3 has 15 residues. The V and J ends lost 0 bases and 4 bases respectively, with 9 bases between them. CDR3 protein: CASSLDNSLTGELFF. The CDR3 DNA sequence: TGTGCCAGCAGCTTAGATAACAGCCTCACCGGGGAGCTGTTTTTT.

This clone showed up many times. V and J are TRBV20-1 and TRBJ2-1, with D maybe TRBD1 (6 bases). Trimming cost V 3 bases and J 9 bases, with 15 bases left between them. Germline CDR1 DFQATT, CDR2 SNEGSKA (reference sequence). CDR3 size: 13 residues. The CDR3 is CSASRQVFSEQFF. The CDR3, as DNA: TGCAGTGCTAGTCGACAGGTTTTCAGTGAGCAGTTCTTC.

The chain recombines TRBV6-2 or TRBV6-3 with TRBJ1-1, with a possible D match to TRBD1 (6 bases). The germline V and J ends were trimmed by 2 bases and 2 bases, with 12 bases remaining between them. Germline CDR1 reads MNHEY; CDR2 reads SVGEGT. CDR3 length equals 15 residues. This CDR3 reads CASSYPSRGNTEAFF. Written as DNA, the CDR3 is TGTGCCAGCAGTTACCCGTCCAGGGGAAACACTGAAGCTTTCTTT.

This clone was found a few times. The rearrangement joins TRBV28 to TRBJ2-7, with 7 bases identical to TRBD1. V shed 1 base, J shed 2 bases, and the junction held 2 bases outside the gene matches. CDR3 size: 14 residues. CDR1 and CDR2 from the germline V gene are MDHEN and SYDVKM. The CDR3 spells CASSLLTGAYEQYF. The CDR3 nucleotides are TGTGCCAGCAGTTTATTAACAGGGGCCTACGAGCAGTACTTC. The full variable domain, in which reference TRBV28 and TRBJ2-7 provide the parts outside the CDR3, is DVKVTQSSRYLVKRTGEKVFLECVQDMDHENMFWYRQDPGLGLRLIYFSYDVKMKEKGDIPEGYSVSREKKERFSLILESASTNQTSMYLCASSLLTGAYEQYFGPGTRLTVT.

The chain employs TRBV6-2 or TRBV6-3 and TRBJ1-3; D is uncertain. Looked up from germline, CDR1 is MNHEY and CDR2 is SVGEGT. Deletions cut 4 bases from V and 0 bases from J, with 10 bases between. The CDR3 is made up of 15 amino acids. The CDR3 nucleotides are TGTGCCAGCAGTTGGGAGATTGTCTCTGGAAACACCATATATTTT. Its protein product is CASSWEIVSGNTIYF.